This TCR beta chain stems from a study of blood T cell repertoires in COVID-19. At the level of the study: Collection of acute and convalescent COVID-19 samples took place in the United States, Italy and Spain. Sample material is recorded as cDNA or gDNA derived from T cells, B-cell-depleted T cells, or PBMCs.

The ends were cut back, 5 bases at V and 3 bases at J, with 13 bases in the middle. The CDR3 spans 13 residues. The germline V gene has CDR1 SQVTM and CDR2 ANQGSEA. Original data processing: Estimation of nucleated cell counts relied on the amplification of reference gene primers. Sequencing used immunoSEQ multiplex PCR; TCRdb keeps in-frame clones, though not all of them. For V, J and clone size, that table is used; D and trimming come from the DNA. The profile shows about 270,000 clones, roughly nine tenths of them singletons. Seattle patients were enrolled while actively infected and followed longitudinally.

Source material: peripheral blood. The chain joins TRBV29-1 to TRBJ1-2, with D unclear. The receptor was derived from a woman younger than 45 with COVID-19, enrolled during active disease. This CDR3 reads CSVQQEVDYGYTF. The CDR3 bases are TGCAGCGTTCAGCAAGAGGTGGACTATGGCTACACCTTC.